This T cell receptor (beta chain) came from a study of T cells in Graves' hyperthyroidism and ophthalmopathy. Across the study: Sampling of peripheral blood happened at initial diagnosis, prior to any treatment.

This clonotype has a count of ten or more. Its specificity is unknown. Findings and limits, study-wide: Blood also carried most thyroid clonotypes expanded above 0.001.

TCR beta CDR3 regions were amplified from RNA transcripts. Primed by the HTBI set, a first-round RT-PCR was run on the TCR CDR3. Each CDR3 protein is one row after TCRdb ran MiXCR on the multiplex PCR reads. The data contain around 340,000 distinct CDR3 sequences, roughly a sixth of them singletons. The sequencing sample was made of blood. The TCR originated in a woman aged 25 to 39 with Graves' hyperthyroidism that later progressed to Graves' ophthalmopathy.

The DNA for the CDR3 is TGCGCCAGCAGCCTCTTCGAAGGAGGTCAGCCCCAGCATTTT. Amino acids: CASSLFEGGQPQHF. The J gene is TRBJ1-5, the V gene TRBV5-1, with unresolved D. V was clipped by 4 bases and J by 6 bases, with 14 bases between them. The CDR3 spans 14 residues. Germline CDR1 SGHRS, CDR2 YFSETQ.